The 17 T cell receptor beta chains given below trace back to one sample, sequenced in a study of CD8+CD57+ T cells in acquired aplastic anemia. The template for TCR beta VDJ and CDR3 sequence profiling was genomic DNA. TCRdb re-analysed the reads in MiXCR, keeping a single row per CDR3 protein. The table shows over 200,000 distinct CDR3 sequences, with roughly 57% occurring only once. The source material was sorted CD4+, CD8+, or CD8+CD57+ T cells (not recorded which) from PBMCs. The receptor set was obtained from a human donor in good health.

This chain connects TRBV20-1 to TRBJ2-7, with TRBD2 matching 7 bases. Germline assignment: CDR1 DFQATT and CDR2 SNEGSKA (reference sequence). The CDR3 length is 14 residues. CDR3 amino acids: CSVWGGRGSYEQYF. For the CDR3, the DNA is TGCAGCGTCTGGGGAGGGCGCGGGTCCTACGAGCAGTACTTC.

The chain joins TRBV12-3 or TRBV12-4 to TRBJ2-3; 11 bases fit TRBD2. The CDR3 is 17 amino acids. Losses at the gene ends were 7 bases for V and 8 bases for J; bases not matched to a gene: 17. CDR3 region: CASTLGLAGPKKGTQYF. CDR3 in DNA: TGTGCCAGCACCCTCGGACTAGCGGGTCCCAAAAAGGGTACGCAGTATTTT.

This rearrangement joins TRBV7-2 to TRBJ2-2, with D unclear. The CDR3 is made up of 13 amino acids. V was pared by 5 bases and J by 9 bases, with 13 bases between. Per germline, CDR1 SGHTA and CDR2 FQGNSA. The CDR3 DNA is TGTGCCAGCAGCCCCCGGGTACTGCGGGAGCTGTTTTTT. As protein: CASSPRVLRELFF.

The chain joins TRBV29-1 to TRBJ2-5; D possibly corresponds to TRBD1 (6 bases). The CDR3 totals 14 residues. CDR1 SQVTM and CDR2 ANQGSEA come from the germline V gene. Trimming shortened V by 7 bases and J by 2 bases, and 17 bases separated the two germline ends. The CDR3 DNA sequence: TGCAGCGCTGCCAGGGGATGGCCTCAAGAGACCCAGTACTTC. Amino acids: CSAARGWPQETQYF.

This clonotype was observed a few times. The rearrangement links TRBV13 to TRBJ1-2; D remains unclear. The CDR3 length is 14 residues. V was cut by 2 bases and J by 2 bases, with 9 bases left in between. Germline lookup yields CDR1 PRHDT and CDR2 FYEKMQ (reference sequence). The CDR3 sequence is CASSLTEFNYGYTF. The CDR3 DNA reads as TGTGCCAGCAGCTTAACAGAATTCAACTATGGCTACACCTTC.

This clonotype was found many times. The CDR3 sequence: CASSPGGTEAFF. DNA for the CDR3: TGTGCCAGCAGCCCCGGTGGGACTGAAGCTTTCTTT. V usage is TRBV5-5 and J usage is TRBJ1-1; no clear D gene. Trimming stripped 4 bases from V and 5 bases from J, with 9 bases between. The CDR3 runs to 12 residues. Germline V gives CDR1 SGHKS, CDR2 YYEKEE (reference sequence).

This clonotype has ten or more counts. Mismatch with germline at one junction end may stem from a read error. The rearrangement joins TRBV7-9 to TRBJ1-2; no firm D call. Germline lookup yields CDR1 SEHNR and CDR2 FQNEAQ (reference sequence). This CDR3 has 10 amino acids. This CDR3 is CASSPSMAHF. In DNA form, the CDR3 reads TGTGCCAGCAGCCCCAGTATGGCCCACTTC.

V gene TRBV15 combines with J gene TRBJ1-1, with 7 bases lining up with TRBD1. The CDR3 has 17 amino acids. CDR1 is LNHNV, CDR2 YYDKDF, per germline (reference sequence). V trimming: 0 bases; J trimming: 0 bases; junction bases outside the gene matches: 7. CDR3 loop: CATSRDVGQRLNTEAFF. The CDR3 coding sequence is TGTGCCACCAGCAGAGATGTGGGACAGAGATTGAACACTGAAGCTTTCTTT.

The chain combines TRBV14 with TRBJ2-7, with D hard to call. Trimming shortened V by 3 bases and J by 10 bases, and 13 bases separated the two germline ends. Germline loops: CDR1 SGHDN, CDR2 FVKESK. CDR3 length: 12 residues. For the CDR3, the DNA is TGTGCCAGCAGCCAGGGCGGACGGATCCAGTACTTC. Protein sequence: CASSQGGRIQYF.

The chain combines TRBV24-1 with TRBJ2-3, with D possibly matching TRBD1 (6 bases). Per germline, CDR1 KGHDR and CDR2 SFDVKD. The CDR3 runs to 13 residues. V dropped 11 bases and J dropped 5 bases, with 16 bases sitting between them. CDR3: CAIRSGAGDTQYF. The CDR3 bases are TGTGCCATCCGTTCAGGGGCGGGAGATACGCAGTATTTT.

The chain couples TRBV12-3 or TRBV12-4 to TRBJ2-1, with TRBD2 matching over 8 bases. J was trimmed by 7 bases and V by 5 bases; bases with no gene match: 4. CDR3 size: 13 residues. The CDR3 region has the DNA TGTGCCAGCAGTCCTAGCGGGTGGAATGAGCAGTTCTTC. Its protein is CASSPSGWNEQFF.

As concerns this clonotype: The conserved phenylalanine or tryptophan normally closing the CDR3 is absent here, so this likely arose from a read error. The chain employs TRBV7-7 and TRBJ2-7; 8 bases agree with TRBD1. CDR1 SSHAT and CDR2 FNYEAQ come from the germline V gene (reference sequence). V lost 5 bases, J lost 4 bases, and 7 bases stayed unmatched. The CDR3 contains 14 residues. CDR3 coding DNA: TGTGCCAGCAGCCAAGCAGGGGGCGGATACGAGCAGTACTCC. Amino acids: CASSQAGGGYEQYS.

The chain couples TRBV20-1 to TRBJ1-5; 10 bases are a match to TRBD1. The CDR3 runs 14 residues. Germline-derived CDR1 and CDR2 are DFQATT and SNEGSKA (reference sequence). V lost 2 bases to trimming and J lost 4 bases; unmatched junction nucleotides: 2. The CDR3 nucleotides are TGCAGTGCTAGAATGGACAGGGGGAATCAGCCCCAGCATTTT. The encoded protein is CSARMDRGNQPQHF.

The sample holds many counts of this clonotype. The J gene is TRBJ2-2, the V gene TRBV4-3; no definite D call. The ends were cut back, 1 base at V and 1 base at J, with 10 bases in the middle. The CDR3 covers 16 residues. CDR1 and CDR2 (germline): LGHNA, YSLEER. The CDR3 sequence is CASSQGRHGNTGELFF. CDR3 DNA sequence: TGCGCCAGCAGCCAAGGGCGGCACGGGAACACCGGGGAGCTGTTTTTT.

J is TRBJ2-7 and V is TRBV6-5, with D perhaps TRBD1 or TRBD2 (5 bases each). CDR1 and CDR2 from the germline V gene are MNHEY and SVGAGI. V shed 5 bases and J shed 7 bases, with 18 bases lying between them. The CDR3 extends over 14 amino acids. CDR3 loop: CASSKPGRLMEQYF. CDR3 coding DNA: TGTGCCAGCAGTAAACCGGGACGGCTAATGGAGCAGTACTTC.

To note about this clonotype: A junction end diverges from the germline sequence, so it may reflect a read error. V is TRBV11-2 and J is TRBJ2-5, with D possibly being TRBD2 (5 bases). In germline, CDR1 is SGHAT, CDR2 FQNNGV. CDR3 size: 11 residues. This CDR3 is CASSSMPGNDF. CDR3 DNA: TGTGCCAGCAGTTCAATGCCGGGGAACGACTTC.

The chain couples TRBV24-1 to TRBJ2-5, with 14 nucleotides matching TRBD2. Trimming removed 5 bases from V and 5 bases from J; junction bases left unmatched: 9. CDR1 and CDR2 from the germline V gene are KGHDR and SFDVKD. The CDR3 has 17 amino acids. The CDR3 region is CATSGHGTSGSSETQYF. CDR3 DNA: TGTGCCACCAGTGGACACGGGACTAGCGGGAGTAGCGAGACCCAGTACTTC.